This TCR beta chain is drawn from a study of T-cell memory formation after mild COVID-19. Study outcomes and limitations: Memory cells collected pre-infection included some clones that later responded, suggesting cross-reactive memory joined.

J lost 10 bases, V lost 10 bases, and 12 bases had no gene match. CDR1 and CDR2 from the germline V gene are SGHAT and FQNNGV. This CDR3 region has 13 residues. There are a few counts of this clonotype. Its antigen is undetermined. TCRdb redid the calling of the 5' RACE reads with MiXCR, one entry per CDR3 protein. Here the sample spans a few hundred thousand distinct CDR3 sequences, roughly an eighth being singletons. The sequence was collected from a man aged 18 to 29 who had mild COVID-19 (a few samples of this study predate the infection). Cell type and time point are not known. The chain recombines TRBV11-2 with TRBJ2-1, with 8 bases lining up with TRBD2. The sequenced material came from PBMCs or a T cell subset sorted from them (not recorded which). CDR3 DNA sequence: TGTGCCACTCTGGGGACTAGATACGGGGAGCAGTTCTTC. This codes for CATLGTRYGEQFF.